This T cell receptor (beta chain) was recorded in a study of T-cell reconstitution after alpha-beta-depleted transplantation in children. In its sample, this clonotype was seen a few times. Its specificity is not known. General study results and limits: Hyperexpanded clones declined; after one year, newly produced T cells mostly supplied diversity.

This CDR3 is built from 14 residues. The germline V and J ends were trimmed by 3 bases and 3 bases, with 15 bases remaining between them. CDR1 and CDR2 (germline): DFQATT, SNEGSKA (reference sequence). Library preparation (for TCRbeta) was performed with unique molecular identifiers. One entry per CDR3 protein results from TCRdb running MiXCR on the PCR reads. The sample holds roughly 570,000 distinct CDR3 sequences; 25% to 30% are singletons and the top ten take around 36%. The specimen was PBMCs, collected before TCRalphabeta/CD19-depleted stem cell transplant. This sequence was found in a boy under two years old with Wiskott-Aldrich syndrome, due to receive a stem cell transplant. This sequence joins TRBV20-1 and TRBJ2-7, with D hard to call. The CDR3 loop is CSARKIRLSYEQYF. The CDR3, as DNA: TGCAGTGCTAGGAAAATTCGACTTAGCTACGAGCAGTACTTC.